Listed below are T cell receptor beta chains from one sample, sequenced in a study of beta chain features in type 1 diabetes. The data were produced by immunoSEQ multiplex PCR, yet TCRdb's version contains in-frame clones alone and is incomplete. The profile shows a few hundred thousand clones, 25% to 35% of them singletons. Sequencing was done on a sample of naive CD4+ T cells from blood. The receptors derive from a man between 18 and 35 years old in good health. Each CDR3 is given with its conserved first and last residue. D genes are given only for firm matches. Clone size is stated in some rows and not others, as once, few, many or a class when expanded.

v_gene	j_gene	len	d_gene	abundance	CDR3aa	CDR3nt
TRBV4-3	TRBJ1-2	14	-	-	CASSQDNRVGGYTF	TGCGCCAGCAGCCAAGATAACAGGGTTGGTGGCTACACCTTC
TRBV29-1	TRBJ2-7	13	-	-	CSGRRSGNGEQYF	TGCAGCGGGAGAAGGTCAGGGAATGGCGAGCAGTACTTC
TRBV30	TRBJ1-2	13	TRBD1	-	CAWRGTGNYGYTF	TGTGCCTGGAGGGGGACAGGGAACTATGGCTACACCTTC
TRBV30	TRBJ2-7	14	TRBD1	few	CAWSSGQGTYEQYF	TGTGCCTGGAGCTCGGGACAGGGTACTTACGAGCAGTACTTC
TRBV15	TRBJ2-1	15	-	few	CATSRDAYSYNEQFF	TGTGCCACCAGCAGAGATGCGTATTCCTACAATGAGCAGTTCTTC
TRBV19	TRBJ2-1	14	TRBD2	-	CASSVSGSYNEQFF	TGTGCCAGTAGTGTTAGCGGGAGCTACAATGAGCAGTTCTTC
TRBV27	TRBJ1-4	14	-	-	CASSWGRTREKLFF	TGTGCCAGCAGTTGGGGAAGGACTCGTGAAAAACTGTTTTTT
TRBV7-2	TRBJ2-1	15	-	few	CASSLAGGFYNEQFF	TGTGCCAGCAGCTTAGCCGGGGGCTTTTACAATGAGCAGTTCTTC
TRBV7-2	TRBJ2-3	16	-	few	CASSLFGGGWADTQYF	TGTGCCAGCAGCCTCTTCGGGGGAGGCTGGGCAGATACGCAGTATTTT
TRBV29-1	TRBJ2-1	13	TRBD2	-	CSQIAGAYNEQFF	TGCAGCCAAATAGCGGGAGCCTACAATGAGCAGTTCTTC
TRBV30	TRBJ1-2	15	-	-	CAWSLRAGLNYGYTF	TGTGCCTGGAGTTTGCGGGCGGGATTGAACTATGGCTACACCTTC
TRBV7-9	TRBJ1-1	14	-	few	CASSALGHTTEAFF	TGTGCCAGCAGCGCGCTCGGACACACGACTGAAGCTTTCTTT
TRBV20-1	TRBJ1-1	11	-	few	CSAHQGPEAFF	TGCAGTGCCCACCAGGGTCCTGAAGCTTTCTTT
TRBV5-1	TRBJ2-3	14	TRBD1	-	CASSSGTATDTQYF	TGCGCCAGCAGCTCCGGGACAGCCACAGATACGCAGTATTTT
TRBV9	TRBJ2-3	16	-	-	CASSVGIVVGGDTQYF	TGTGCCAGCAGCGTAGGAATAGTGGTGGGGGGAGATACGCAGTATTTT
TRBV28	TRBJ2-7	14	TRBD1	-	CASGKTGYAYEQYF	TGTGCCAGCGGGAAGACAGGGTACGCCTACGAGCAGTACTTC
TRBV4-1	TRBJ2-7	15	-	few	CASSQYSQDSYEQYF	TGCGCCAGCAGCCAATATAGTCAGGATTCCTACGAGCAGTACTTC
TRBV5-1	TRBJ2-7	15	TRBD1	few	CASSFLTGFVGEQYF	TGCGCCAGCAGCTTCTTGACAGGGTTTGTTGGCGAGCAGTACTTC
TRBV18	TRBJ2-3	12	-	-	CASSQLTDTQYF	TGTGCCAGCTCACAGTTAACAGATACGCAGTATTTT
TRBV7-9	TRBJ2-7	12	-	-	CASSTGTYEQYF	TGTGCCAGCAGCACCGGCACCTACGAGCAGTACTTC